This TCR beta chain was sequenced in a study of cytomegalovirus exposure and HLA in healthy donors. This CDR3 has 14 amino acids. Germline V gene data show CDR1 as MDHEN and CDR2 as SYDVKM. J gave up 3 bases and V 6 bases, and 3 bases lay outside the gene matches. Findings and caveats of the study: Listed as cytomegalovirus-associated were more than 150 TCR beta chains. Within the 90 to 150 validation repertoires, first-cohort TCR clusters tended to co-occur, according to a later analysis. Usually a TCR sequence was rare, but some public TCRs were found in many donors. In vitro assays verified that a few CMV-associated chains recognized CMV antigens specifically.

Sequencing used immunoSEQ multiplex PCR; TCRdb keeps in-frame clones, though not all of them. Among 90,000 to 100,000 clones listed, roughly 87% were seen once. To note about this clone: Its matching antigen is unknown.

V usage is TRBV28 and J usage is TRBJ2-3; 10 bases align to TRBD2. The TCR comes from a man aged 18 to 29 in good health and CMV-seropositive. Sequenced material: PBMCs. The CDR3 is CASRASGSTDTQYF. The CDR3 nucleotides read TGTGCCAGCAGGGCTAGCGGGAGTACAGATACGCAGTATTTT.